Listed below are T cell receptor beta chains from one sample, sequenced in a study of response to subunit inactivated influenza vaccine. TCRdb used MiXCR to reprocess the RT-PCR reads, holding one entry per CDR3 protein. Altogether roughly 540,000 distinct CDR3 sequences are present, around a quarter being singletons, with the ten largest covering approximately 3%. In addition, the sample was reused for a study of T cells expressing NK-cell markers.

The specimen was CD4+ T cells sorted from PBMCs, collected approximately 12 days after vaccination. Receptors were obtained from a man aged 45-65 years who received an inactivated influenza vaccine. CDR3s include the opening cysteine and the closing phenylalanine or tryptophan. The order of the fields is CDR3 protein, CDR3 DNA, D gene, V gene, J gene, clone size. The D gene is left open where the match is weak. The size of a clone is reported for some rows only, either as once, few or many, or as a class for expanded clones.

CDR3: CASSQPAFGTQYF
DNA: TGTGCCAGCAGCCAACCAGCATTCGGGACCCAGTACTTC
D: NA
V: TRBV3-1
J: TRBJ2-5
size: few

CDR3: CASSLVTIEQYF
DNA: TGTGCCAGCAGTTTAGTAACTATCGAGCAGTACTTC
D: NA
V: TRBV12-3/TRBV12-4
J: TRBJ2-7
size: few

CDR3: CASSQLGVIEAFF
DNA: TGTGCCAGCAGTCAACTGGGGGTAATTGAAGCTTTCTTT
D: NA
V: TRBV6-1
J: TRBJ1-1
size: few

CDR3: CATSDYRRDTQYF
DNA: TGTGCCACCAGTGATTATCGGCGAGATACGCAGTATTTT
D: NA
V: TRBV24-1
J: TRBJ2-3
size: few

CDR3: CATSDLRSTTSTDTQYF
DNA: TGTGCCACCAGTGATTTGAGATCGACAACCAGCACAGATACGCAGTATTTT
D: NA
V: TRBV24-1
J: TRBJ2-3
size: once

CDR3: CASSPGGTGGYNEQFF
DNA: TGTGCCAGCAGCCCCGGTGGGACAGGGGGCTACAATGAGCAGTTCTTC
D: TRBD1
V: TRBV27
J: TRBJ2-1
size: few

CDR3: CASSYSPSPRADGYTF
DNA: TGTGCCAGCAGTTACTCGCCATCTCCCAGGGCCGACGGCTACACCTTC
D: NA
V: TRBV6-5
J: TRBJ1-2
size: NA

CDR3: CAWARGLAETDTQYF
DNA: TGTGCCTGGGCCCGGGGGCTAGCGGAGACAGATACGCAGTATTTT
D: NA
V: TRBV30
J: TRBJ2-3
size: NA

CDR3: CASSSRRDGELFF
DNA: TGTGCCAGCAGCTCCCGTCGAGACGGGGAGCTGTTTTTT
D: NA
V: TRBV11-2
J: TRBJ2-2
size: NA

CDR3: CSVDTGTYEQYF
DNA: TGCAGCGTTGATACTGGAACCTACGAGCAGTACTTC
D: NA
V: TRBV29-1
J: TRBJ2-7
size: NA

CDR3: CASRLDPGELFF
DNA: TGTGCCAGCAGGCTAGACCCCGGGGAGCTGTTTTTT
D: NA
V: TRBV12-3/TRBV12-4
J: TRBJ2-2
size: NA

CDR3: CSAREWGGTGEKLFF
DNA: TGCAGTGCTAGGGAATGGGGAGGGACGGGCGAAAAACTGTTTTTT
D: NA
V: TRBV20-1
J: TRBJ1-4
size: NA

CDR3: CASSKTGGISGANVLTF
DNA: TGTGCCAGCAGTAAGACAGGGGGAATCTCTGGGGCCAACGTCCTGACTTTC
D: TRBD1
V: TRBV6-1
J: TRBJ2-6
size: few

CDR3: CASTKGGQRYEQYF
DNA: TGTGCCAGCACCAAGGGGGGACAGCGCTACGAGCAGTACTTC
D: NA
V: TRBV6-2/TRBV6-3
J: TRBJ2-7
size: few

CDR3: CASSLGRVSGLEQYF
DNA: TGTGCCAGCAGCTTAGGCCGAGTCTCGGGTCTCGAGCAGTACTTC
D: NA
V: TRBV7-2
J: TRBJ2-7
size: NA

CDR3: CSAVLGLAGGGILGTQYF
DNA: TGCAGTGCCGTACTGGGACTAGCGGGAGGGGGTATTCTCGGGACCCAGTACTTC
D: TRBD2
V: TRBV20-1
J: TRBJ2-5
size: NA

CDR3: CASSVVYSQETQYF
DNA: TGTGCCAGCTCAGTGGTTTACAGCCAAGAGACCCAGTACTTC
D: NA
V: TRBV18
J: TRBJ2-5
size: NA

CDR3: CASSLLAGSTGELFF
DNA: TGTGCCAGCAGCTTATTAGCAGGGAGCACCGGGGAGCTGTTTTTT
D: NA
V: TRBV7-2
J: TRBJ2-2
size: few

CDR3: CASSQAAGGPYEQYF
DNA: TGCGCCAGCAGCCAAGCGGCGGGAGGTCCCTACGAGCAGTACTTC
D: TRBD2
V: TRBV4-3
J: TRBJ2-7
size: NA